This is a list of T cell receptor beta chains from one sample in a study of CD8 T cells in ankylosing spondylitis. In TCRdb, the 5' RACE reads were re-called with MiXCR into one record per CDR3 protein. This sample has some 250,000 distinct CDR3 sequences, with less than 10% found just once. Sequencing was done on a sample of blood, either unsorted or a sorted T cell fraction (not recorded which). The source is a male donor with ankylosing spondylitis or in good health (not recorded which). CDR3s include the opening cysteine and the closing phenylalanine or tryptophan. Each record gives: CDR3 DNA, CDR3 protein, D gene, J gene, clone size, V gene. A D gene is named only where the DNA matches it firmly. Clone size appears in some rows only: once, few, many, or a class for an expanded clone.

TGTGCCAGCAGTCTCCACAGGGGGAGAGACTATGGCTACACCTTC | CASSLHRGRDYGYTF | TRBD1 | TRBJ1-2 | few | TRBV5-6
TGTGCCAGCGCAGGCGCGACTAACTATGGCTACACCTTC | CASAGATNYGYTF | - | TRBJ1-2 | few | TRBV27
TGTGCCAGCAGCTTAGCCGTTCTTGGGAGCACAGATACGCAGTATTTT | CASSLAVLGSTDTQYF | - | TRBJ2-3 | many | TRBV7-9
TGTGCCAGCAGCGCCGGAGCGGGAGGGCCCTCCTACGAGCAGTACTTC | CASSAGAGGPSYEQYF | TRBD2 | TRBJ2-7 | - | TRBV7-2
TGTGCCAGTAGTATCCTCCGGGACAGAGCTAACTATGGCTACACCTTC | CASSILRDRANYGYTF | TRBD1 | TRBJ1-2 | many | TRBV19
TGCAGTGCGAACTTACAGGGGGTTGGGGAGACCCAGTACTTC | CSANLQGVGETQYF | TRBD1 | TRBJ2-5 | many | TRBV20-1
TGCGCCAGCAGCAGGGACCCGTTGACAGATACGCAGTATTTT | CASSRDPLTDTQYF | - | TRBJ2-3 | many | TRBV5-1
TGTGCCTGGACAATAGGACAGGTGGGAGCTTTCTTT | CAWTIGQVGAFF | TRBD1 | TRBJ1-1 | - | TRBV30
TGTGCCAGCAGCCAACCCGTACCAGGTACCTACGAGCAGTACTTC | CASSQPVPGTYEQYF | - | TRBJ2-7 | many | TRBV7-9
TGCAGCACTTGGAACACCGGCATTCAAGAGACCCAGTACTTC | CSTWNTGIQETQYF | - | TRBJ2-5 | many | TRBV29-1
TGCAGCGCTGACGTCAGGGGTCTTAAAAACATTCAGTACTTC | CSADVRGLKNIQYF | - | TRBJ2-4 | many | TRBV29-1
TGTGCCACTAGGGGAGGTTCGGATACGCAGTATTTT | CATRGGSDTQYF | - | TRBJ2-3 | many | TRBV24-1
TGTGCCAGCACCCCGAGACAGGGAGAGACCCAGTACTTC | CASTPRQGETQYF | TRBD1 | TRBJ2-5 | - | TRBV7-2
TGCGCCAGCAGCTTGGCCAGCTCCCGGAGTTACTATGGCTACACCTTC | CASSLASSRSYYGYTF | - | TRBJ1-2 | many | TRBV5-1
TGTGCTAGCAGCCCACTACAGGGGCGGGGTGAGACCCAGTACTTC | CASSPLQGRGETQYF | - | TRBJ2-5 | few | TRBV7-7
TGTGCCAGCAGTGAATTTGAGTGGAACTACACCTTC | CASSEFEWNYTF | - | TRBJ1-2 | many | TRBV2
TGCAGTGCTAGAGGACAGGGCGAGAATGGCTACACCTTC | CSARGQGENGYTF | TRBD1 | TRBJ1-2 | many | TRBV20-1
TGTGCCAGCAGCCAGACCGACGATAGTTCACCCCTCCACTTT | CASSQTDDSSPLHF | - | TRBJ1-6 | many | TRBV3-1
TGTGCCACCAGTGATCCGGGCCCAGAGGGAGCGGATGAGCAGTTCTTC | CATSDPGPEGADEQFF | - | TRBJ2-1 | few | TRBV24-1
TGTGCCAGCAGCCCGGCAGGGGATCACTATGGCTACACCTTC | CASSPAGDHYGYTF | - | TRBJ1-2 | many | TRBV3-1
TGTGCCAGCAGCCGAAGGACCGCAGGTAACTTCAGCTCCTACGAGCAGTACTTC | CASSRRTAGNFSSYEQYF | - | TRBJ2-7 | many | TRBV11-1
TGTGCCAGTAGGCAGCTAGGCGCCGGGAAGCTGTTTTTT | CASRQLGAGKLFF | - | TRBJ2-2 | - | TRBV19
TGCGCCAGCAGCCAAGGCGAAAGGGGCGAGCAGTACTTC | CASSQGERGEQYF | - | TRBJ2-7 | many | TRBV4-1
TGTGCCAGCAGCGCAAATGGGCCCTATGGCTACACCTTC | CASSANGPYGYTF | - | TRBJ1-2 | many | TRBV7-9
TGTGCCAGCAGTTTCCGCGGGACACACTCGGGTTTAACTGAAGCTTTCTTT | CASSFRGTHSGLTEAFF | - | TRBJ1-1 | many | TRBV12-3/TRBV12-4
TGCGCCAGCAGCCGCACGCCCCAGGTAAACACTGAAGCTTTCTTT | CASSRTPQVNTEAFF | - | TRBJ1-1 | many | TRBV4-3
TGCAGTGCAAGTCGGACTAGCCGAGATACGCAGTATTTT | CSASRTSRDTQYF | TRBD2 | TRBJ2-3 | many | TRBV20-1
TGCAGTGCCGCGTCCCGTGGAGAGCAGTACTTC | CSAASRGEQYF | - | TRBJ2-7 | few | TRBV20-1
TGTGCCAGCAGTTCCCTGGGAACCAGGGGCTACACCTTC | CASSSLGTRGYTF | - | TRBJ1-2 | many | TRBV12-3/TRBV12-4
TGCAGCGTTGGCCCAGGGACCTATGGCTACACCTTC | CSVGPGTYGYTF | - | TRBJ1-2 | few | TRBV29-1
TGCGCCAGCAGCTTGATCGGACAGAACTATGGCTACACCTTC | CASSLIGQNYGYTF | - | TRBJ1-2 | many | TRBV5-1
TGTGCCAGCAGCTTTAACGGGGAGCAGTACTTC | CASSFNGEQYF | - | TRBJ2-7 | many | TRBV5-6
TGTGCCAGCAGCCAAGGGGGACGGGTCAACACTGAAGCTTTCTTT | CASSQGGRVNTEAFF | - | TRBJ1-1 | many | TRBV3-1
TGTGCCAGCAAGGTACAAGCGATGAACACCGGGGAGCTGTTTTTT | CASKVQAMNTGELFF | - | TRBJ2-2 | - | TRBV12-3/TRBV12-4
TGCGCCAGCAGCGTCGACAGGGAAGGCTACACCTTC | CASSVDREGYTF | TRBD1 | TRBJ1-2 | many | TRBV5-1
TGCAGTGCTACGATACAGGGTGCAGTTGGGGCCAACGTCCTGACTTTC | CSATIQGAVGANVLTF | - | TRBJ2-6 | - | TRBV20-1
TGTGCCAGCAGCCTCGGACCGGGTCCATACGAGCAGTACTTC | CASSLGPGPYEQYF | - | TRBJ2-7 | many | TRBV3-1
TGTGCCAGCAGCACGCCGGGGAGGGCCACGCAGTATTTT | CASSTPGRATQYF | TRBD2 | TRBJ2-3 | many | TRBV5-6
TGCAGTGCTTTGTCTAGCGGGAGCTACGAGCAGTACTTC | CSALSSGSYEQYF | TRBD2 | TRBJ2-7 | - | TRBV20-1
TGTGCCAGCAGCCCACGAGAGGACAGGGTATCTGAAGCTTTCTTT | CASSPREDRVSEAFF | TRBD1 | TRBJ1-1 | many | TRBV6-1
TGTGCCAGCAGCGCCGCGGAGGGATCAGATACGCAGTATTTT | CASSAAEGSDTQYF | - | TRBJ2-3 | many | TRBV9
TGCGCCAGCAGCATCCGGGATCCGACCAACAATGAGCAGTTCTTC | CASSIRDPTNNEQFF | - | TRBJ2-1 | few | TRBV4-1
TGTGCCAGCAGCTTAAGTTTTCGGCAGGGGTACAATGAGCAGTTCTTC | CASSLSFRQGYNEQFF | - | TRBJ2-1 | many | TRBV7-8
TGTGCCAGCAGTTCACACAACTCAGGGAGGACTGAAGCTTTCTTT | CASSSHNSGRTEAFF | - | TRBJ1-1 | many | TRBV12-3/TRBV12-4
TGTGCCAGCTCCCCGAGCCTAGCGGGTTCCGGAGCCTACAATGAGCAGTTCTTC | CASSPSLAGSGAYNEQFF | TRBD2 | TRBJ2-1 | many | TRBV18
TGCAGTGCTAGAGAAGGGAGCGGGGCGGGCACTGAAGCTTTCTTT | CSAREGSGAGTEAFF | - | TRBJ1-1 | few | TRBV20-1
TGTGCCAGCAGCTACCTGACTAGCGGGACGGCAGATACGCAGTATTTT | CASSYLTSGTADTQYF | TRBD2 | TRBJ2-3 | many | TRBV11-2
TGCAGTGCTCACGCCGTCCTCGAAGGCACTGAAGCTTTCTTT | CSAHAVLEGTEAFF | - | TRBJ1-1 | many | TRBV20-1